The rows below give T cell receptor beta chains drawn from one sample of a study of blood T cell repertoires in COVID-19. Method: immunoSEQ multiplex PCR; TCRdb's copy keeps in-frame clones and lacks some. This table has approximately 200,000 clones, approximately 90% appearing once. The material sequenced was PBMCs or T cells enriched from blood (not recorded which). These receptors originate from a woman between 18 and 30 years old in a cohort exposed to, infected with or recovered from COVID-19 (not recorded which). The CDR3 runs from the conserved cysteine through the conserved F or W. Fields, in order: V gene, J gene, D gene, CDR3 DNA, CDR3 protein. A D gene is named only where the DNA matches it firmly.

TRBV9	TRBJ1-2	.	TGTGCCAGCAGCGTAGGGGGGAGGGGTTCTAACTATGGCTACACCTTC	CASSVGGRGSNYGYTF
TRBV18	TRBJ2-3	TRBD1	TGTGCCAGCTCACCCACAGGGGCAACAGATACGCAGTATTTT	CASSPTGATDTQYF
TRBV9	TRBJ1-3	.	TGTGCCAGCAGCGTAGGTCCGGGAGTGGGGGAATACTCTGGAAACACCATATATTTT	CASSVGPGVGEYSGNTIYF
TRBV2	TRBJ2-2	.	TGTGCCAGCAGTAAATTGACTAATAGAGGGGGGAACACCGGGGAGCTGTTTTTT	CASSKLTNRGGNTGELFF
TRBV29-1	TRBJ1-5	.	TGCAGCCCGGGGGACAAAAATCAGCCCCAGCATTTT	CSPGDKNQPQHF
TRBV28	TRBJ2-7	.	TGTGCCAGCAGACCAGGCAGAACCTACGAGCAGTACTTC	CASRPGRTYEQYF
TRBV4-1	TRBJ2-4	TRBD2	TGCGCCAGCAGCCAAGAGGGTGGCCTAGCGGAGACCCAAAACATTCAGTACTTC	CASSQEGGLAETQNIQYF
TRBV27	TRBJ1-1	.	TGTGCCAGCTCCCGCGGAGGGGACACTGAAGCTTTCTTT	CASSRGGDTEAFF
TRBV18	TRBJ2-2	.	TGTGCCAGCTCACCTGGGCAGGTTGGCACCGGGGAGCTGTTTTTT	CASSPGQVGTGELFF
TRBV7-2	TRBJ2-2	TRBD2	TGTGCCAGCAGCCTGGCTAGCGGTACCGGGGAGCTGTTTTTT	CASSLASGTGELFF
TRBV3-1/TRBV3-2	TRBJ2-1	TRBD2	TGTGCCAGCAGCCAAGTTAGGTCTAGCGGGGTCCTCGACAATGAGCAGTTCTTC	CASSQVRSSGVLDNEQFF
TRBV18	TRBJ1-1	TRBD1	TGTGCCAGCTCACCAGTAAGGGGGCTCGGCACTGAAGCTTTCTTT	CASSPVRGLGTEAFF
TRBV19	TRBJ2-1	.	TGTGCCAGTAGTATATTTCAGGGTCCTCCCTACAATGAGCAGTTCTTC	CASSIFQGPPYNEQFF